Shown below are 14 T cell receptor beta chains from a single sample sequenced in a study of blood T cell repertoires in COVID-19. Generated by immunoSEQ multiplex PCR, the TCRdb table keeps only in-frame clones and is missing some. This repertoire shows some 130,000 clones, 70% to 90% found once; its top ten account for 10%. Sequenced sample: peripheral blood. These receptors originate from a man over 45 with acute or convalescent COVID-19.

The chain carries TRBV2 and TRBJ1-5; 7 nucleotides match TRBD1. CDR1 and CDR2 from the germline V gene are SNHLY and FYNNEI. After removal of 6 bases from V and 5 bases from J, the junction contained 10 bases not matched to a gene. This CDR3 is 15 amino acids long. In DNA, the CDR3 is TGTGCCAGCAGGTCTAGAAGAGGGGGCGATCAGCCCCAGCATTTT. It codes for CASRSRRGGDQPQHF.

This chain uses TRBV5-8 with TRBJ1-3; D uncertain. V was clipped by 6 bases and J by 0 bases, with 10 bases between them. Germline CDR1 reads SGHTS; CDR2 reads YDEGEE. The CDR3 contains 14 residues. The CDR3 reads CASTPGYSGNTIYF. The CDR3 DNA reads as TGTGCCAGCACCCCGGGGTACTCTGGAAACACCATATATTTT.

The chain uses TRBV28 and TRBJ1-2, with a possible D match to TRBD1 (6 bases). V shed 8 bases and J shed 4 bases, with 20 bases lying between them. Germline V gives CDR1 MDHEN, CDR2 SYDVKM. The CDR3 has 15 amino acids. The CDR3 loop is CASRFRRRQAYGYTF. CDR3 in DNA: TGTGCCAGCCGCTTTAGGCGTCGACAGGCCTATGGCTACACCTTC.

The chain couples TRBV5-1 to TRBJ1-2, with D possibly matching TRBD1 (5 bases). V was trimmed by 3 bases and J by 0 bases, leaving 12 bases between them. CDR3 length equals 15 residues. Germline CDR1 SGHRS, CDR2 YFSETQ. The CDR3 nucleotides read TGCGCCAGCAGCTCAGGGACTTCAGCTAACTATGGCTACACCTTC. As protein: CASSSGTSANYGYTF.

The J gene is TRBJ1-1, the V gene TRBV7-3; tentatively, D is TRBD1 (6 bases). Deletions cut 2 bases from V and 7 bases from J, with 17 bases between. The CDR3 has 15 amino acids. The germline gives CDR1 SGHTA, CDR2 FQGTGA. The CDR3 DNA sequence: TGTGCCAGCAGCTTAGGTAGCCCGGGACAATTTGAAGCTTTCTTT. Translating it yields CASSLGSPGQFEAFF.

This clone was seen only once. The CDR3 loop is CASSPWTGTQESRPFF. The CDR3 region has the DNA TGTGCCAGCTCACCATGGACAGGGACCCAAGAATCACGGCCGTTCTTC. The chain is built from TRBV18 and TRBJ2-1; 8 nucleotides agree with TRBD1. The trim removed 2 bases at V and 15 bases at J, leaving 18 bases unmatched. This CDR3 contains 16 residues. Germline V gene data show CDR1 as KGHSH and CDR2 as LQKENI.

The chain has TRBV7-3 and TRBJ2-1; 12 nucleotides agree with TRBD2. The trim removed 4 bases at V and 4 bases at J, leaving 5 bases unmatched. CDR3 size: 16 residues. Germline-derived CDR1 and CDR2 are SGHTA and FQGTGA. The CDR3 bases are TGTGCCAGCAGCTCCAACCTAGCGGGGGGGTACAATGAGCAGTTCTTC. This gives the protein CASSSNLAGGYNEQFF.

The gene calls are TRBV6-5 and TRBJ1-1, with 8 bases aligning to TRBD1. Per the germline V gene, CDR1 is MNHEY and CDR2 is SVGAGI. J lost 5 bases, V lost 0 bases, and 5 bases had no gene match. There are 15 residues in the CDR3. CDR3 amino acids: CASSYSRTGRTEAFF. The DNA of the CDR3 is TGTGCCAGCAGTTACTCGAGGACAGGGAGAACTGAAGCTTTCTTT.

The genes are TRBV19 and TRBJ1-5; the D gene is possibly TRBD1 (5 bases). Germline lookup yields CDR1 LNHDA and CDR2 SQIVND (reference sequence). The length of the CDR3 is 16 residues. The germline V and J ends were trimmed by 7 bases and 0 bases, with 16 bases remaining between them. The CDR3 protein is CASNMGPAYSNQPQHF. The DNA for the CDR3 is TGTGCCAGTAATATGGGGCCAGCCTATAGCAATCAGCCCCAGCATTTT.

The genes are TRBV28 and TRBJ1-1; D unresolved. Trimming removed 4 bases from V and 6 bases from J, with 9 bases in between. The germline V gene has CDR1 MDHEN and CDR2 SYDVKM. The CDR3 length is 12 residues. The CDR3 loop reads CASSSPFAEAFF. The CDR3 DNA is TGTGCCAGCAGTTCCCCTTTCGCTGAAGCTTTCTTT.

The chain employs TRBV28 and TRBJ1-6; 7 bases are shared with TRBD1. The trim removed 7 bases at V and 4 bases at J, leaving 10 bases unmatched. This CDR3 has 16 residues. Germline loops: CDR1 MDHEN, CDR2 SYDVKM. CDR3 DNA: TGTGCCAGCAATCCCGCGAGGACAGGTTATAATTCACCCCTCCACTTT. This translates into CASNPARTGYNSPLHF.

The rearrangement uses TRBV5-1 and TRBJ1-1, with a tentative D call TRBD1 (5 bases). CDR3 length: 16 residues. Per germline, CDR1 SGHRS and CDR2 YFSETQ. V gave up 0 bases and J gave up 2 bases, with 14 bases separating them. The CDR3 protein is CASSLDPGVSNTEAFF. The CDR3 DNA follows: TGCGCCAGCAGCTTGGACCCGGGGGTTAGTAACACTGAAGCTTTCTTT.

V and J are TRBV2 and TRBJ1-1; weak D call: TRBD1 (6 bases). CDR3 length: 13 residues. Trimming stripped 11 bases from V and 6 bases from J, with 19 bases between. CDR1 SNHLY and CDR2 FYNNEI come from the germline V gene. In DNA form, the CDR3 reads TGTGCCCGCCGTCGGGGGGCCTACGCTGAAGCTTTCTTT. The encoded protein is CARRRGAYAEAFF.

The CDR3 spells CASTPGQANTGELFF. CDR3 nucleotides: TGTGCCAGCACTCCGGGACAAGCGAACACCGGGGAGCTGTTTTTT. The chain couples TRBV6-5 to TRBJ2-2, with D possibly being TRBD1 (6 bases). The CDR3 loop spans 15 amino acids. Trimming pared 7 bases from V and 0 bases from J, leaving 12 bases between. Per the germline V gene, CDR1 is MNHEY and CDR2 is SVGAGI.